The rows below give T cell receptor beta chains drawn from one sample of a study of human T cells and chemical hapten exposure. TCRdb passed the RACE reads through MiXCR, listing each CDR3 protein once. The data contain around 380,000 distinct CDR3 sequences, 5% to 6.5% of them seen just once; the ten biggest clones take up around 8.8%. This material consisted of whole blood, taken in connection with sensitization to the hapten diphenylcyclopropenone (DPC). All receptors derive from a woman aged 18-29 years with alopecia areata. Some clones in this sample may be carry-over from other donors' samples. Each CDR3 is given with its conserved first and last residue. D genes are given only for firm matches. Rows may omit the clone size; those that give it use once, few, many or a size class.

d_call	v_call	j_call	clone_size	cdr3_nt	cdr3_aa
.	TRBV7-9	TRBJ1-1	.	TGTGCCAGCAGCCCCTTAGGTGCAGGGAAGGGCACTGAAGCTTTCTTT	CASSPLGAGKGTEAFF
.	TRBV7-2	TRBJ1-1	few	TGTGCCAGCAGCGCCTCCCTCCCGGCGGCTGAAGCTTTCTTT	CASSASLPAAEAFF
.	TRBV18	TRBJ1-1	few	TGTGCCAGCTCAGCCGGCAGACTCCTGAACACTGAAGCTTTCTTT	CASSAGRLLNTEAFF
TRBD1	TRBV20-1	TRBJ2-7	many	TGCAGTGCTAGATTAAACACAGGGGAGTACGAGCAGTACTTC	CSARLNTGEYEQYF
.	TRBV4-2	TRBJ1-1	.	TGTGCCAGCAGCCAAGAAAACAGTGGGGCTTTCTTT	CASSQENSGAFF
TRBD1	TRBV28	TRBJ2-3	many	TGTGCCAGCGGACCGGGACAGTACACAGATACGCAGTATTTT	CASGPGQYTDTQYF
.	TRBV4-3	TRBJ2-7	.	TGCGCCAGCAGCCAAACCACAGGATCCGACAGACCCGAGCAGTACTTC	CASSQTTGSDRPEQYF
.	TRBV29-1	TRBJ2-1	once	TGCAGCGTTGAGAAGGGGCTGAGGGAGCAGTTCTTC	CSVEKGLREQFF
.	TRBV6-2/TRBV6-3	TRBJ1-3	many	TGTGCCAGCAGACCGTCCGACAGGTACTCTGGAAACACCATATATTTT	CASRPSDRYSGNTIYF
.	TRBV27	TRBJ2-3	many	TGTGCCAGCAGTCACCGACAGACCGTGATACCAGATACGCAGTATTTT	CASSHRQTVIPDTQYF
.	TRBV5-1	TRBJ1-2	.	TGCGCCAGCAGCTTGGGGCAGGACTCTTTCCCGTCCTACTATGGCTACACCTTC	CASSLGQDSFPSYYGYTF
TRBD1	TRBV6-2/TRBV6-3	TRBJ1-1	few	TGTGCCAGCAGTTACACGGGACAGGTTTTGGCCACTGAAGCTTTCTTT	CASSYTGQVLATEAFF
TRBD1	TRBV3-1	TRBJ1-1	.	TGTGCCAGCAGCCAAGATCGGGATGGAGGGGGCAACCAAGCTTTCTTT	CASSQDRDGGGNQAFF
TRBD1	TRBV3-1	TRBJ1-2	.	TGTGCCAGCAGCCAACTCGACAGGGCAGATGGCTACACCTTC	CASSQLDRADGYTF
.	TRBV20-1	TRBJ2-1	.	TGCAGTGCTCCCCGGCAGGGGCATGACAATGAGCAGTTCTTC	CSAPRQGHDNEQFF
TRBD1	TRBV2	TRBJ1-4	many	TGTGCCAGCATTACACCGGGACAGGAGGAAAAACTGTTTTTT	CASITPGQEEKLFF
.	TRBV18	TRBJ1-5	.	TGTGCCAGCTCACCACTGGGGGGCCATAGCAATCAGCCCCAGCATTTT	CASSPLGGHSNQPQHF
TRBD1	TRBV6-5	TRBJ2-7	many	TGTGCCAGCAGTCTGGGGGACAGTGCCTACGAGCAGTACTTC	CASSLGDSAYEQYF
.	TRBV6-2/TRBV6-3	TRBJ2-3	few	TGTGCCAGCAGTTATGGGCAGTTCCCCACAGATACGCAGTATTTT	CASSYGQFPTDTQYF
TRBD1	TRBV6-2/TRBV6-3	TRBJ1-1	many	TGTGCCAGCAGTATCTTATTGACAGGGCTGAACACTGAAGCTTTCTTT	CASSILLTGLNTEAFF
.	TRBV4-1	TRBJ2-7	.	TGCGCCAGCAGCCAAAACCCGGGCTACGAGCAGTACTTC	CASSQNPGYEQYF
.	TRBV27	TRBJ2-3	few	TGTGCCAGCAGTTTATCTACCGGGACGATTCACCGTACAGATACGCAGTATTTT	CASSLSTGTIHRTDTQYF
TRBD1	TRBV24-1	TRBJ2-3	many	TGTGCCACCAGTTATGAGACAGGGGGTTTAGATACGCAGTATTTT	CATSYETGGLDTQYF
.	TRBV18	TRBJ2-2	few	TGTGCCAGCTCACCACCCTACCCCGGCGGGGAGCTGTTTTTT	CASSPPYPGGELFF
.	TRBV4-1	TRBJ1-2	.	TGCGCCAGCAGCCAAGGCTGGCAGCAAAGCTATGGCTACACCTTC	CASSQGWQQSYGYTF
.	TRBV7-8	TRBJ1-1	.	TGTGCCAGCAGCTCAGAGCCGAGGCCGACGAAGCCTAAGTCCATGAACACTGAAGCTTTCTTT	CASSSEPRPTKPKSMNTEAFF
TRBD2	TRBV28	TRBJ2-3	.	TGTGCCAGAGGAACACGGCGGGGGGACCGGTATTTT	CARGTRRGDRYF
.	TRBV29-1	TRBJ1-1	.	TGCAGCGCTATAGGACAGAACACTGAAGCTTTCTTT	CSAIGQNTEAFF
.	TRBV2	TRBJ2-5	many	TGTGCCAGCTTCGTAGAGACCCAGTACTTC	CASFVETQYF
.	TRBV12-3/TRBV12-4	TRBJ1-1	many	TGTGCCAGCAGTTTTTCGGGGCTCGCTGAAGCTTTCTTT	CASSFSGLAEAFF
.	TRBV11-2	TRBJ2-3	many	TGTGCCAGCAGCTTTACGGCAGATACGCAGTATTTT	CASSFTADTQYF